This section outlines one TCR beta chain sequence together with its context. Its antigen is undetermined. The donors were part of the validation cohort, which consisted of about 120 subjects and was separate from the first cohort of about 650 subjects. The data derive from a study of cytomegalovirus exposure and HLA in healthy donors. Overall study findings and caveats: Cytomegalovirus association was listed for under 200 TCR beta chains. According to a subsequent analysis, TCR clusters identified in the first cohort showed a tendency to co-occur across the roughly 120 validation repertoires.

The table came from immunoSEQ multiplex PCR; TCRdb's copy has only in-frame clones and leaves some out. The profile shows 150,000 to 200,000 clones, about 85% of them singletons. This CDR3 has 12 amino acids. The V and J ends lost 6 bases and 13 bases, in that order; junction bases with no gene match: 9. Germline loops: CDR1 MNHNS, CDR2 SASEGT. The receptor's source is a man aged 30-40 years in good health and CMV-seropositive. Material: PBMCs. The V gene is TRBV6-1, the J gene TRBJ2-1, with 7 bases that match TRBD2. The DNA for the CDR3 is TGTGCCAGCAGGGATAGCGGGCCCGCACAGTTCTTC. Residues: CASRDSGPAQFF.